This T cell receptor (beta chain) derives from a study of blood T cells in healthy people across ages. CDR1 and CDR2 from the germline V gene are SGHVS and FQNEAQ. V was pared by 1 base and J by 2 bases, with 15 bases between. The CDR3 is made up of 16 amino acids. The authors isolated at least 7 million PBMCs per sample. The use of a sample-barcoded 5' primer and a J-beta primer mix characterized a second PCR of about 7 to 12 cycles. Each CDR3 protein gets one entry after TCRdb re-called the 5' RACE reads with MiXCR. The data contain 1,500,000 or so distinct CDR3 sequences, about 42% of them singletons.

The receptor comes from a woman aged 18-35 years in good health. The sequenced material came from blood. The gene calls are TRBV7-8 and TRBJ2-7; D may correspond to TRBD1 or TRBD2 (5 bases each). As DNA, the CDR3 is TGTGCCAGCAGCTTAGAGGGGACCACTACTACCTACGAGCAGTACTTC. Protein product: CASSLEGTTTTYEQYF.